This T cell receptor beta chain is from a study of T cell responses to AZD1222 COVID-19 vaccine. CDR3 length: 15 amino acids. Per the germline V gene, CDR1 is MDHEN and CDR2 is SYDVKM. V was clipped by 5 bases and J by 0 bases, with 14 bases between them. Overall study findings and caveats: Spike-specific TCR breadth and depth both grew after two AZD1222 doses.

Sequencing used immunoSEQ multiplex PCR; TCRdb keeps in-frame clones, though not all of them. The data show some 170,000 clones, approximately 93% seen once. Regarding this clone: As yet, its antigen is unknown.

This sequence joins TRBV28 and TRBJ2-7; a possible D gene is TRBD1 (5 bases). This receptor was taken from an adult in good health. Material: peripheral blood, obtained on day 0 of AZD1222 vaccination. Here the CDR3 reads CASSPQRQNSYEQYF. The CDR3 nucleotides are TGTGCCAGCAGTCCACAAAGACAGAACTCCTACGAGCAGTACTTC.